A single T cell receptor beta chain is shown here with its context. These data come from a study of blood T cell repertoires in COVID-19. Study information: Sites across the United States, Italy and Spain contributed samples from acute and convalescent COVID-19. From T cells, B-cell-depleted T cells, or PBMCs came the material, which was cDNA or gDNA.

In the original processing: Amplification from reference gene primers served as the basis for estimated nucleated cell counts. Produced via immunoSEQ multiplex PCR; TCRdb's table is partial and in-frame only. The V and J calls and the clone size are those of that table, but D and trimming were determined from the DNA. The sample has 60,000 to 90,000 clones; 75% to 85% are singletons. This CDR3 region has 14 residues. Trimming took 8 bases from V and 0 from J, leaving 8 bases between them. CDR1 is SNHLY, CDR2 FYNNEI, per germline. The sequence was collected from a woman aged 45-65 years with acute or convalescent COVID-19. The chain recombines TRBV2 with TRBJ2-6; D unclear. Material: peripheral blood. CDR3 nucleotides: TGTGCCAGCTCGTCTCTCTCTGGGGCCAACGTCCTGACTTTC. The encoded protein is CASSSLSGANVLTF.